Shown below are 15 T cell receptor beta chains from a single sample sequenced in a study of beta chain features in type 1 diabetes. Expressed TCRB transcripts were sequenced because the isolated RNA had all been reverse transcribed beforehand. Measured with immunoSEQ multiplex PCR; TCRdb has only the in-frame clones, and not every one. The table records 200,000 to 250,000 clones, around 9.9% of them present only once. Sequencing was performed on central memory CD4+ T cells from blood. These receptor sequences come from a young man in good health.

The J gene is TRBJ2-7, the V gene TRBV7-6; the match to TRBD2 covers 7 bases. V was pared by 1 base and J by 5 bases, with 5 bases of the junction left unmatched. The germline V gene encodes CDR1 SGHVS and CDR2 FNYEAQ. The CDR3 spans 14 residues. This CDR3 reads CASSLEGGSHEQYF. CDR3 nucleotides: TGTGCCAGCAGCTTAGAGGGAGGGAGCCACGAGCAGTACTTC.

The table lists this clone with a few counts. The chain recombines TRBV19 with TRBJ1-5; tentatively, D is TRBD1 (5 bases). Trimming left V 1 base short and J 5 bases short, with 9 bases between. CDR1 and CDR2 (germline): LNHDA, SQIVND (reference sequence). The CDR3 has 14 residues. The CDR3 sequence is CASSIGGRDQPQHF. In DNA, the CDR3 is TGTGCCAGTAGTATAGGAGGCAGGGATCAGCCCCAGCATTTT.

This clone was recorded many times. The V and J genes are TRBV7-6 and TRBJ2-5; D may be TRBD1 or TRBD2 (5 bases each). Germline CDR1 reads SGHVS; CDR2 reads FNYEAQ. V shed 1 base and J shed 4 bases, with 13 bases lying between them. The CDR3 is 15 residues long. This CDR3 reads CASSLDINGGETQYF. The CDR3 region has the DNA TGTGCCAGCAGCTTAGATATCAATGGGGGAGAGACCCAGTACTTC.

CDR3 sequence (DNA): TGCAGCGTTGAAGATTCGGTCAGGGCCGAGCAGTACTTC. It yields the protein CSVEDSVRAEQYF. The rearrangement joins TRBV29-1 to TRBJ2-7; D possibly corresponds to TRBD1 (5 bases). CDR1 SQVTM and CDR2 ANQGSEA come from the germline V gene. The CDR3 is 13 amino acids. V lost 0 bases and J 6 bases, leaving 12 bases between the germline ends.

This clone was recorded a few times. This chain joins TRBV7-9 and TRBJ1-1; D is possibly TRBD1 (5 bases). The CDR3 spans 16 residues. From germline, CDR1 is SEHNR and CDR2 FQNEAQ (reference sequence). Between the trimmed V and J ends, which lost 5 bases and 0 bases, there was a span of 16 bases. The CDR3 loop reads CASSRRRGALNTEAFF. In nucleotides, the CDR3 is TGTGCCAGCAGCCGCCGGAGGGGCGCTCTGAACACTGAAGCTTTCTTT.

This clone was counted a few times. The J gene is TRBJ2-3, the V gene TRBV2, with a tentative D call TRBD2 (6 bases). The CDR3 extends over 16 amino acids. V was trimmed by 0 bases and J by 0 bases, leaving 10 bases between them. The germline CDR1 and CDR2 sequences are SNHLY and FYNNEI. The CDR3 is CASSEALATSTDTQYF. DNA for the CDR3: TGTGCCAGCAGTGAAGCGCTAGCGACTAGCACAGATACGCAGTATTTT. The complete variable domain, with remaining parts taken from reference TRBV2 and TRBJ2-3, reads EPEVTQTPSHQVTQMGQEVILRCVPISNHLYFYWYRQILGQKVEFLVSFYNNEISEKSEIFDDQFSVERPDGSNFTLKIRSTKLEDSAMYFCASSEALATSTDTQYFGPGTRLTVL.

This clone has a handful of counts. The V gene is TRBV4-1, the J gene TRBJ2-3; TRBD1 aligns across 12 bases. The CDR3 is 15 residues long. In germline, CDR1 is MGHRA, CDR2 YSYEKL. V gave up 3 bases and J gave up 6 bases; unmatched junction bases: 4. In DNA, the CDR3 is TGCGCCAGCAGCCAGGGACAGGGGGCGTTGGATACGCAGTATTTT. Translation: CASSQGQGALDTQYF.

This clone has a handful of counts. The chain couples TRBV2 to TRBJ2-5; D call uncertain. Trimming pared 4 bases from V and 1 base from J, leaving 10 bases between. This CDR3 region has 14 residues. Looked up from germline, CDR1 is SNHLY and CDR2 is FYNNEI. CDR3 amino acids: CASSALYPQETQYF. In DNA, the CDR3 is TGTGCCAGCAGTGCCCTCTACCCCCAAGAGACCCAGTACTTC.

The CDR3 is CASSPPGSVNTEAFF. CDR3 nucleotide sequence: TGTGCCAGCTCACCGCCAGGGTCGGTGAACACTGAAGCTTTCTTT. The chain uses TRBV18 and TRBJ1-1; the D gene is possibly TRBD1 (5 bases). This CDR3 contains 15 residues. Trimming took off 3 bases at V and 0 bases at J, with 11 bases between the two ends. CDR1 is KGHSH, CDR2 LQKENI, per germline.

This clone has more than one count but fewer than ten. The chain recombines TRBV6-5 with TRBJ2-7; a weak D match, TRBD1 (6 bases). Trimming took off 7 bases at V and 4 bases at J, with 11 bases between the two ends. The CDR3 covers 12 residues. In germline, CDR1 is MNHEY, CDR2 SVGAGI. The CDR3 nucleotides read TGTGCCAGCACGGACAGCTCGTACGAGCAGTACTTC. Residues: CASTDSSYEQYF.

This clone was counted only a few times. Other DNA sequences in the same sample also yield this CDR3. The chain uses TRBV2 and TRBJ2-5; no firm D call. Germline CDR1 SNHLY, CDR2 FYNNEI. CDR3 length equals 11 residues. V lost 2 bases, J lost 4 bases, and 2 bases lay in between. The CDR3 spells CASSERETQYF. In DNA, the CDR3 is TGTGCCAGCAGTGAAAGAGAGACCCAGTACTTC.

This clone was detected ten times or more. This chain uses TRBV13 with TRBJ1-2, with D maybe TRBD1 (5 bases). Per germline, CDR1 PRHDT and CDR2 FYEKMQ (reference sequence). V was cut by 5 bases and J by 6 bases, with 13 bases left in between. This CDR3 comprises 13 residues. Written as DNA, the CDR3 is TGTGCCAGCAGCCTTGACAGAGAGGATGGCTACACCTTC. Its translation: CASSLDREDGYTF.

This clone has only a few counts. The rearrangement joins TRBV18 to TRBJ1-1; D is uncertain. The CDR3 contains 13 residues. Looked up from germline, CDR1 is KGHSH and CDR2 is LQKENI. Trimming took 3 bases from V and 1 from J, leaving 6 bases between them. CDR3 region: CASSPAWNTEAFF. CDR3 in DNA: TGTGCCAGCTCACCCGCGTGGAACACTGAAGCTTTCTTT.

The V call is TRBV28, the J call TRBJ1-4; D gene ambiguous. Germline V CDR1 and CDR2: MDHEN, SYDVKM. Trimming cost V 3 bases and J 6 bases, with 11 bases left between them. The CDR3 is made up of 14 amino acids. CDR3 sequence (DNA): TGTGCCAGCAGTTTGGTTGCCGGGGATGAAAAACTGTTTTTT. It is translated as CASSLVAGDEKLFF.

In nucleotides, the CDR3 is TGCGCCAGCAGCCTGGAAGTACAGGGCCAAGAGACCCAGTACTTC. Encoded protein: CASSLEVQGQETQYF. This chain uses TRBV5-1 with TRBJ2-5, with a tentative D call TRBD1 (6 bases). Per germline, CDR1 SGHRS and CDR2 YFSETQ. CDR3 length: 15 residues. The V and J ends lost 4 bases and 1 base respectively, with 14 bases between them.